What follows is one T cell receptor (beta chain) and its context. This entry comes from a study of cytomegalovirus exposure and HLA in healthy donors. 13 Jbeta primers and 60 Vbeta primers were used for the PCR. Using immunoSEQ multiplex PCR, the repertoire was profiled, and TCRdb retains in-frame clones only, with some absent. The sample consists of approximately 190,000 clones, approximately 78% of them appearing once. Material: PBMCs. This TCR was recovered from a woman aged 18-35 years in good health and CMV-seronegative.

DNA of the CDR3: TGTGCCAGCAGTGGGACTAGCGGGGGGGCCAATGAGCAGTTCTTC. Protein sequence: CASSGTSGGANEQFF. The J gene is TRBJ2-1, the V gene TRBV6-4, with 15 bases lining up with TRBD2. The CDR3 loop spans 15 amino acids. V gave up 4 bases and J gave up 6 bases; unmatched junction bases: 1. Germline values: CDR1 MRHNA, CDR2 SNTAGT.